This entry features one TCR beta chain sequence. The entry originates in a study of blood T cell repertoires in COVID-19. The protocol was immunoSEQ multiplex PCR, while the TCRdb copy is restricted to in-frame clones and leaves out a portion. The table lists some 80,000 clones, 70% to 90% of them singletons. In germline, CDR1 is SNHLY, CDR2 FYNNEI. The CDR3 sequence is 14 residues long. The ends lost 7 bases at V and 5 bases at J; junction bases unmatched: 7. This rearrangement joins TRBV2 to TRBJ2-2; 7 nucleotides match TRBD1. The sequence came from a man between 50 and 59 years old with COVID-19, enrolled during active disease. Sequences were obtained from peripheral blood. CDR3 in DNA: TGTGCCAGCATTGACAGGGCACGAACCGGGGAGCTGTTTTTT. Translated: CASIDRARTGELFF.